This TCR beta chain is drawn from a study of shared clonotypes between healthy human individuals. With regard to this clone: What it recognizes is unknown.

TCRdb's copy holds only in-frame clones and misses some; the assay was immunoSEQ multiplex PCR. Here the sample spans approximately 2.4 million clones, approximately 94% being singletons. Notes on the study in general: At large depth, rarefaction still showed sorted-subset sequencing to be incomplete.

The origin of this receptor is a man aged 18 to 29 in good health. Sequences were obtained from naive CD4+ T cells sorted from blood. Described subset: CD45RA+ positively selected.

CDR3 coding DNA: TGCGCCAGCAGTGAGAGCATCGCTAGCGGGAGGCGGACAGATACGCAGTATTTT. Amino acid sequence: CASSESIASGRRTDTQYF. V usage is TRBV10-1 and J usage is TRBJ2-3, with 11 bases fitting TRBD2. The germline V gene has CDR1 WNHNN and CDR2 SYGVQD (reference sequence). V lost 2 bases, J lost 3 bases, and 10 bases stayed unmatched. The CDR3 runs 18 residues.